Each of the 6 T cell receptor beta chains below was sequenced from the same sample in a study of technical replicates of blood from a few donors. Profiling relied on immunoSEQ multiplex PCR, and the TCRdb table lists in-frame clones only, not all of them. The profile covers roughly 80,000 clones, with over 75% appearing a single time and 0.35% to 0.45% taken by the ten largest. Material: T cells isolated from PBMCs. Receptors were obtained from a human donor in good health.

V and J are TRBV30 and TRBJ1-1, with a weak D call TRBD1 (5 bases). CDR3 length equals 13 residues. The V end lost 1 base, the J end lost 4 bases, and 10 bases lay between the germline ends. CDR1 is GTSNPN, CDR2 SVGIG, per germline (reference sequence). The DNA for the CDR3 is TGTGCCTGGAGTGACGGGGGGGGCACTGAAGCTTTCTTT. It translates to CAWSDGGGTEAFF.

CDR3 protein: CASLSLAKNIQYF. In DNA, the CDR3 is TGTGCCAGCCTTAGTCTAGCCAAAAACATTCAGTACTTC. V gene TRBV6-5 combines with J gene TRBJ2-4; D gene ambiguous. The CDR3 length is 13 residues. Germline V gene lookup returns CDR1 MNHEY and CDR2 SVGAGI. The V and J ends lost 8 bases and 0 bases respectively, with 8 bases between them.

This clone was detected only once. The V gene is TRBV29-1, the J gene TRBJ1-1; D uncertain. CDR1 SQVTM and CDR2 ANQGSEA come from the germline V gene. The CDR3 has 13 amino acids. Trimming stripped 5 bases from V and 5 bases from J, with 15 bases between. The chain's CDR3 is CSVLLGERTEAFF. The CDR3 DNA reads TGCAGCGTTCTCCTGGGTGAGAGGACTGAAGCTTTCTTT.

For this clone: At one end the junction does not follow the germline gene, possibly because of a read error. V is TRBV7-9 and J is TRBJ2-7; TRBD1 matches 9 bases. The germline gives CDR1 SEHNR, CDR2 FQNEAQ (reference sequence). This CDR3 spans 15 amino acids. CDR3 bases: TGTGCCAGCACCTTAACCGGGACAGGGATTGGCGAGCAGTACTTC. Residues: CASTLTGTGIGEQYF.

The chain links TRBV7-3 to TRBJ2-1; 9 positions match TRBD2. Germline loops: CDR1 SGHTA, CDR2 FQGTGA. The CDR3 has 17 residues. The J segment lost 9 bases and the V segment lost 5 bases, leaving 17 bases of the junction unmatched. The CDR3 DNA follows: TGTGCCAGCAGCACCACACCGGTCACAGCGGGAGGCGGTGAGCAGTTCTTC. Translating gives CASSTTPVTAGGGEQFF.

The CDR3 nucleotides are TGCAGCGTTGAAACGGCAGGGATGGAGACCCAGTACTTC. The encoded protein is CSVETAGMETQYF. The V call is TRBV29-1, the J call TRBJ2-5; weak D call: TRBD1 (5 bases). Germline V gives CDR1 SQVTM, CDR2 ANQGSEA. There are 13 residues in the CDR3. V lost 2 bases and J 5 bases, leaving 12 bases between the germline ends.